What follows are 27 T cell receptor beta chains derived from one specimen sequenced in a study of cytomegalovirus exposure and HLA in healthy donors. The study ran its PCR with 60 Vbeta and 13 Jbeta primers. Sequencing was performed with immunoSEQ multiplex PCR; in TCRdb, only in-frame clones are kept and a portion is missing. The data hold 95,000 to 110,000 clones, with over 60% observed a single time. Sequencing was done on a sample of PBMCs. The receptors shown here come from a woman aged 18 to 35 in good health and CMV-seropositive.

The rearrangement uses TRBV30 and TRBJ1-1; D is unclear. The CDR3 extends over 11 amino acids. V dropped 3 bases and J dropped 8 bases, with 10 bases sitting between them. CDR1 and CDR2 from the germline V gene are GTSNPN and SVGIG (reference sequence). CDR3 DNA sequence: TGTGCCTGGAGAGATAACAGCGAAGCTTTCTTT. It is translated as CAWRDNSEAFF.

The V gene is TRBV27, the J gene TRBJ1-2, with 9 nucleotides matching TRBD1. V shed 6 bases and J 7 bases; nucleotides not matched to a gene: 6. The germline CDR1 and CDR2 sequences are MNHEY and SMNVEV (reference sequence). The CDR3 has 13 residues. The CDR3 sequence: CASRGTGSFGYTF. CDR3 sequence (DNA): TGTGCCAGCAGAGGGACAGGGAGCTTTGGCTACACCTTC.

J is TRBJ2-1 and V is TRBV28, with D unresolved. The CDR3 loop spans 14 amino acids. The V and J ends lost 4 bases and 1 base respectively, with 8 bases between them. Germline CDR1 and CDR2: MDHEN and SYDVKM. CDR3 amino acids: CASSSPRSYNEQFF. As DNA, the CDR3 is TGTGCCAGCAGTTCGCCTAGATCCTACAATGAGCAGTTCTTC.

This clone was recorded only once. The chain is built from TRBV4-2 and TRBJ1-5; D possibly corresponds to TRBD1 (5 bases). Germline V gives CDR1 LGHNA, CDR2 YNFKEQ. V was clipped by 0 bases and J by 2 bases, with 11 bases between them. This CDR3 spans 16 amino acids. CDR3 sequence: CASSQDAGYGNQPQHF. The CDR3 nucleotides are TGTGCCAGCAGCCAAGACGCAGGGTACGGCAATCAGCCCCAGCATTTT.

The CDR3 reads CASSYLGQGRDNEQFF. The CDR3 DNA reads TGTGCCAGCAGTTACCTTGGACAGGGGAGGGACAATGAGCAGTTCTTC. The J gene is TRBJ2-1, the V gene TRBV6-5; 9 nucleotides line up with TRBD1. V trimming: 2 bases; J trimming: 5 bases; junction bases outside the gene matches: 7. The germline CDR1 and CDR2 sequences are MNHEY and SVGAGI. CDR3 size: 16 residues.

The chain has TRBV2 and TRBJ1-1, with 7 bases aligning to TRBD1. Germline lookup yields CDR1 SNHLY and CDR2 FYNNEI. The CDR3 covers 12 residues. Trimming cost V 5 bases and J 7 bases; bases outside gene matches: 4. CDR3 amino acids: CASSYRDSEAFF. DNA for the CDR3: TGTGCCAGCAGTTATCGGGACAGTGAAGCTTTCTTT.

V gene TRBV19 combines with J gene TRBJ1-5; no clear D gene. Germline lookup yields CDR1 LNHDA and CDR2 SQIVND (reference sequence). The V gene lost 5 bases and the J gene lost 2 bases, with 13 bases spanning the gap. This CDR3 has 15 residues. CDR3 in DNA: TGTGCCAGTAGTCAAGACGTAGAGGGCAATCAGCCCCAGCATTTT. It yields the protein CASSQDVEGNQPQHF.

The chain uses TRBV2 and TRBJ1-4; D perhaps matches TRBD1 (5 bases). Germline CDR1 reads SNHLY; CDR2 reads FYNNEI. This CDR3 is 15 amino acids long. V lost 8 bases and J 6 bases, leaving 19 bases between the germline ends. The CDR3 nucleotides are TGTGCCAGCGCTCCCTCAGGGTTCCGGGATGAAAAACTGTTTTTT. It codes for CASAPSGFRDEKLFF.

This clone showed up just a few times. This chain uses TRBV7-8 with TRBJ2-5, with D perhaps matching TRBD1 (6 bases). The CDR3 consists of 13 residues. The V end was cut by 1 base, the J end by 5 bases, with 8 bases between. CDR1 is SGHVS and CDR2 is FQNEAQ in the germline V gene. CDR3 coding DNA: TGTGCCAGCAGCTTAGGTACAGGGGAGACCCAGTACTTC. This gives the protein CASSLGTGETQYF.

The sample holds a few counts of this clone. This sequence joins TRBV6-1 and TRBJ2-3; D possibly corresponds to TRBD2 (5 bases). V was trimmed by 3 bases and J by 3 bases, leaving 13 bases between them. The CDR3 contains 15 residues. The germline gives CDR1 MNHNS, CDR2 SASEGT. The chain's CDR3 is CASSEYQEATDTQYF. In DNA form, the CDR3 reads TGTGCCAGCAGTGAGTATCAGGAGGCGACAGATACGCAGTATTTT.

This clone was seen many times. The chain joins TRBV18 to TRBJ1-1; 7 bases match TRBD1. Trimming at V came to 7 bases and at J to 8 bases, leaving 10 bases not matched to a gene. CDR1 is KGHSH and CDR2 is LQKENI in the germline V gene. This CDR3 is 13 amino acids long. In nucleotides, the CDR3 is TGTGCCAGCTTCCAGGGGGGAAGAACAGAAGCTTTCTTT. Its protein is CASFQGGRTEAFF.

This chain joins TRBV10-2 and TRBJ2-7; a weak D match, TRBD2 (6 bases). Germline lookup yields CDR1 WSHSY and CDR2 SAAADI. Deletions cut 5 bases from V and 1 base from J, with 9 bases between. This CDR3 is built from 13 residues. In nucleotides, the CDR3 is TGCGCCAGCAGTTGGCGGGATTCCTACGAGCAGTACTTC. It translates to CASSWRDSYEQYF.

This rearrangement joins TRBV20-1 to TRBJ2-7; D may be TRBD2 (5 bases). The CDR3 is 11 amino acids. Germline assignment: CDR1 DFQATT and CDR2 SNEGSKA (reference sequence). Trimming pared 8 bases from V and 3 bases from J, leaving 11 bases between. CDR3 protein: CSTGRGYEQYF. In DNA form, the CDR3 reads TGCAGTACCGGTCGGGGCTACGAGCAGTACTTC.

Here the CDR3 reads CASSLFTNTGELFF. The DNA of the CDR3 is TGCGCCAGCAGCTTGTTTACGAACACCGGGGAGCTGTTTTTT. The V gene is TRBV5-1, the J gene TRBJ2-2; D gene ambiguous. Trimming stripped 1 base from V and 0 bases from J, with 4 bases between. Germline assignment: CDR1 SGHRS and CDR2 YFSETQ. The CDR3 has 14 amino acids.

The chain links TRBV30 to TRBJ2-7, with D possibly matching TRBD1 (5 bases). This CDR3 has 14 amino acids. Germline V gene lookup returns CDR1 GTSNPN and CDR2 SVGIG (reference sequence). V shed 3 bases and J shed 7 bases, with 19 bases lying between them. The CDR3 DNA follows: TGTGCCTGGAGCAGTGGGGTACGTCCAGGGGAGCAGTACTTC. This codes for CAWSSGVRPGEQYF. Complete variable domain (other parts from reference TRBV30 and TRBJ2-7): SQTIHQWPATLVQPVGSPLSLECTVEGTSNPNLYWYRQAAGRGLQLLFYSVGIGQISSEVPQNLSASRPQDRQFILSSKKLLLSDSGFYLCAWSSGVRPGEQYFGPGTRLTVT.

This chain joins TRBV14 and TRBJ1-1, with D tentatively TRBD1 (5 bases). The V and J ends lost 4 bases and 0 bases respectively, with 9 bases between them. Germline loops: CDR1 SGHDN, CDR2 FVKESK. The CDR3 spans 14 residues. Here the CDR3 DNA reads TGTGCCAGCAGCCTAGGGGCAGTGAACACTGAAGCTTTCTTT. Translating gives CASSLGAVNTEAFF. Combining the CDR3 with reference TRBV14 and TRBJ1-1 gives the whole variable domain EAGVTQFPSHSVIEKGQTVTLRCDPISGHDNLYWYRRVMGKEIKFLLHFVKESKQDESGMPNNRFLAERTGGTYSTLKVQPAELEDSGVYFCASSLGAVNTEAFFGQGTRLTVV.

V is TRBV19 and J is TRBJ2-3, with TRBD1 matching 7 bases. CDR3 length: 16 amino acids. CDR1 and CDR2 (germline): LNHDA, SQIVND (reference sequence). V lost 3 bases, J lost 1 base, and 7 bases stayed unmatched. The CDR3 here is CASSINRGSGTDTQYF. In nucleotides, the CDR3 is TGTGCCAGTAGTATCAACAGGGGCTCTGGCACAGATACGCAGTATTTT.

The chain is built from TRBV4-2 and TRBJ1-4; 7 bases agree with TRBD1. The length of the CDR3 is 15 residues. The ends lost 2 bases at V and 5 bases at J; junction bases unmatched: 5. From germline, CDR1 is LGHNA and CDR2 YNFKEQ. The CDR3 nucleotides read TGTGCCAGCAGCCAAATAGGGACAGAAAATGAAAAACTGTTTTTT. Residues: CASSQIGTENEKLFF.

The CDR3 coding sequence is TGTGCCAGCCGAACTCGACTAGCGGGAGTCGGGATCACAGATACGCAGTATTTT. Translation: CASRTRLAGVGITDTQYF. The J gene is TRBJ2-3, the V gene TRBV12-1; the table's D gene call, TRBD2, was not cross checked with the DNA. TRBV12-1 is tagged as a pseudogene. CDR3 length: 18 amino acids.

This clone has more than one count but fewer than ten. This rearrangement joins TRBV18 to TRBJ2-7; maybe TRBD2 (6 bases). Germline CDR1 reads KGHSH; CDR2 reads LQKENI. The CDR3 contains 13 residues. V was trimmed by 5 bases and J by 5 bases, leaving 13 bases between them. CDR3 in DNA: TGTGCCAGCTCAATCACTAGCTTACACGAGCAGTACTTC. Amino acid sequence: CASSITSLHEQYF.

As regards this clone: The DNA is omitted, as the CDR3 cannot be located on it reliably, and the CDR3 follows TCRdb's listing. V usage is TRBV2 and J usage is TRBJ2-5; the table's D call, TRBD2, has no DNA check behind it. Germline CDR1 is SNHLY and CDR2 is FYNNEI. The length of the CDR3 is 17 amino acids, counting both ends. The CDR3 loop is CASSEVGAGTHQENKYF.

This rearrangement joins TRBV7-6 to TRBJ2-6; 8 positions match TRBD1. Per the germline V gene, CDR1 is SGHVS and CDR2 is FNYEAQ. This CDR3 comprises 20 residues. J was trimmed by 1 base and V by 1 base; bases with no gene match: 12. The CDR3 DNA reads as TGTGCCAGCAGCTTAGGCCCAGGACAGGGAGAAGGGTCTGGGGCCAACGTCCTGACTTTC. Protein product: CASSLGPGQGEGSGANVLTF.

This rearrangement joins TRBV15 to TRBJ1-1; no clear D gene. This CDR3 has 14 amino acids. From germline, CDR1 is LNHNV and CDR2 YYDKDF (reference sequence). V lost 0 bases, J lost 0 bases, and 5 bases lay in between. The CDR3 here is CATSRDRMNTEAFF. In DNA form, the CDR3 reads TGTGCCACCAGCAGAGACAGAATGAACACTGAAGCTTTCTTT. The complete variable domain, with remaining parts taken from reference TRBV15 and TRBJ1-1, reads DAMVIQNPRYQVTQFGKPVTLSCSQTLNHNVMYWYQQKSSQAPKLLFHYYDKDFNNEADTPDNFQSRRPNTSFCFLDIRSPGLGDTAMYLCATSRDRMNTEAFFGQGTRLTVV.

The CDR3 here is CASSQELGAGEQYF. Written as DNA, the CDR3 is TGTGCCAGCAGCCAAGAGTTGGGAGCGGGAGAGCAGTACTTC. The V and J genes are TRBV4-2 and TRBJ2-7; 7 bases line up with TRBD2. This CDR3 spans 14 amino acids. Germline V CDR1 and CDR2: LGHNA, YNFKEQ. With V trimmed by 0 bases and J by 7 bases, 6 bases remained unmatched.

This clone appeared once. The chain uses TRBV19 and TRBJ1-2; a weak D match, TRBD1 (5 bases). The CDR3 spans 14 residues. Germline V CDR1 and CDR2: LNHDA, SQIVND (reference sequence). The V end lost 3 bases, the J end lost 7 bases, and 15 bases lay between the germline ends. DNA of the CDR3: TGTGCCAGTAGTATCGTGGGGGGGACGGCTGGCTACACCTTC. Its protein is CASSIVGGTAGYTF.

This rearrangement joins TRBV9 to TRBJ1-3; D uncertain. Trimming left V 4 bases short and J 7 bases short, with 9 bases between. The CDR3 spans 12 residues. The germline gives CDR1 SGDLS, CDR2 YYNGEE. CDR3 in amino acids: CASSRTGNTIYF. The CDR3, as DNA: TGTGCCAGCAGCCGTACGGGGAACACCATATATTTT.

The chain uses TRBV18 and TRBJ1-5, with D perhaps TRBD1 (5 bases). Trimming removed 2 bases from V and 0 bases from J, with 8 bases in between. CDR1 and CDR2 (germline): KGHSH, LQKENI. The CDR3 covers 15 residues. The CDR3 DNA reads as TGTGCCAGCTCACCAGGGCAGGGTAGCAATCAGCCCCAGCATTTT. This sequence encodes CASSPGQGSNQPQHF.